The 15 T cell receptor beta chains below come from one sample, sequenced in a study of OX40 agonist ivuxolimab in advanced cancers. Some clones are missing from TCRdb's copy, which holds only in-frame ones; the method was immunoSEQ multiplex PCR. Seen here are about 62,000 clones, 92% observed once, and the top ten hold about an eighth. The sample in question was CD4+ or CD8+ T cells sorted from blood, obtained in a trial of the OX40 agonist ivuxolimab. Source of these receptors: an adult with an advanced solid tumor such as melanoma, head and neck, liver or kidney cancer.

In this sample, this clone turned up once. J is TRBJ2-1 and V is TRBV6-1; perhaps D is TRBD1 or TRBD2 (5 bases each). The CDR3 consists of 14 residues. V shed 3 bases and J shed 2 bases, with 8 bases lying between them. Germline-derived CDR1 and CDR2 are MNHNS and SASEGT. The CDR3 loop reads CASSDLGAYNEQFF. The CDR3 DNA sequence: TGTGCCAGCAGTGATCTGGGGGCCTACAATGAGCAGTTCTTC.

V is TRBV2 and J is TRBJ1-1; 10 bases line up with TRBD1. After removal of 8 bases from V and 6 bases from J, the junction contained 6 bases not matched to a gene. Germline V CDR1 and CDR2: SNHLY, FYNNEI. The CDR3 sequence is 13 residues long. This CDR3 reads CASRDRGHPEAFF. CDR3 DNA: TGTGCCAGCCGAGACAGGGGGCACCCTGAAGCTTTCTTT.

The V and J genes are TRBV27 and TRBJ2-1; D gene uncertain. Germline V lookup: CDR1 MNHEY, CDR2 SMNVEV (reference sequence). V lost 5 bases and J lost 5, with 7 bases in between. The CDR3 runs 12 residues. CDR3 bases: TGTGCCAGCAGTCTCCTCAACAATGAGCAGTTCTTC. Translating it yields CASSLLNNEQFF.

Here the CDR3 DNA reads TGTGCCAGCAGCCCCGGGTCCTACATGAACACTGAAGCTTTCTTT. Its protein product is CASSPGSYMNTEAFF. The chain uses TRBV6-1 and TRBJ1-1; D call uncertain. V was clipped by 6 bases and J by 0 bases, with 14 bases between them. Germline assignment: CDR1 MNHNS and CDR2 SASEGT. The CDR3 covers 15 residues.

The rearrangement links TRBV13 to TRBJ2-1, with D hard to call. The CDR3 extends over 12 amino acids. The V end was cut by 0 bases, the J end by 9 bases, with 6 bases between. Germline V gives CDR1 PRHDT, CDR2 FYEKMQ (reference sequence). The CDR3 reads CASSLGTGEQFF. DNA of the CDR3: TGTGCCAGCAGCTTAGGCACGGGTGAGCAGTTCTTC.

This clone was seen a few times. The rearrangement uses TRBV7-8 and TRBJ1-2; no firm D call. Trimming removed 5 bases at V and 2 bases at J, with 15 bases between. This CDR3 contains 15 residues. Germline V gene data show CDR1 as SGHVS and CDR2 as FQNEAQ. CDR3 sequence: CASSPLGGTNYGYTF. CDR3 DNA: TGTGCCAGCAGCCCGCTGGGAGGCACCAACTATGGCTACACCTTC.

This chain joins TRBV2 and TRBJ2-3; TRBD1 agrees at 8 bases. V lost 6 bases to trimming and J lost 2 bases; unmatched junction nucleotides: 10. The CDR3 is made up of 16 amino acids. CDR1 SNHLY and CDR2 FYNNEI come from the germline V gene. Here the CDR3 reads CASSVGQGGDTDTQYF. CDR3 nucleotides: TGTGCCAGCAGCGTCGGACAGGGTGGGGACACAGATACGCAGTATTTT. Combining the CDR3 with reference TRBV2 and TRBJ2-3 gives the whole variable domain EPEVTQTPSHQVTQMGQEVILRCVPISNHLYFYWYRQILGQKVEFLVSFYNNEISEKSEIFDDQFSVERPDGSNFTLKIRSTKLEDSAMYFCASSVGQGGDTDTQYFGPGTRLTVL.

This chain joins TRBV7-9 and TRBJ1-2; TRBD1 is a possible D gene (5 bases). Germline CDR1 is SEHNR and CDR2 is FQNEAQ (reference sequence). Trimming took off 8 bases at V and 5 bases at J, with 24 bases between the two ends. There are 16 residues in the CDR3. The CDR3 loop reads CASRSMEGTEAYGYTF. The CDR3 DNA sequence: TGTGCCAGCCGATCGATGGAGGGGACCGAAGCGTATGGCTACACCTTC.

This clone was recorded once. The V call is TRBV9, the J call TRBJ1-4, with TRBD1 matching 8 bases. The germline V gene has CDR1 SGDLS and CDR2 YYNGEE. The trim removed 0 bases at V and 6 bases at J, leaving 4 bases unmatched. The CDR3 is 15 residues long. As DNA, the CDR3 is TGTGCCAGCAGCGTAGCGTCAGGGGGCTATGAAAAACTGTTTTTT. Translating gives CASSVASGGYEKLFF.

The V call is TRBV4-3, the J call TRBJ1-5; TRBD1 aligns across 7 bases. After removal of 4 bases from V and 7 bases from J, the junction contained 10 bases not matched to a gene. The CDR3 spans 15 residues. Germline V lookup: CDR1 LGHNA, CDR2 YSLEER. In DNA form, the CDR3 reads TGCGCCAGCAGCCGAGAACAGGGGTTCGGACAGCCCCAGCATTTT. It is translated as CASSREQGFGQPQHF.

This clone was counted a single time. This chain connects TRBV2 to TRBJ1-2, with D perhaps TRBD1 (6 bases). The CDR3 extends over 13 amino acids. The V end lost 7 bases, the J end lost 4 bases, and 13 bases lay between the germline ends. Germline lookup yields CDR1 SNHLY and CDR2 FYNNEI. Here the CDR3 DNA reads TGTGCCAGCACCGAAAGGGGGAGCTATGGCTACACCTTC. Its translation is CASTERGSYGYTF. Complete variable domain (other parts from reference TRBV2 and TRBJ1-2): EPEVTQTPSHQVTQMGQEVILRCVPISNHLYFYWYRQILGQKVEFLVSFYNNEISEKSEIFDDQFSVERPDGSNFTLKIRSTKLEDSAMYFCASTERGSYGYTFGSGTRLTVV.

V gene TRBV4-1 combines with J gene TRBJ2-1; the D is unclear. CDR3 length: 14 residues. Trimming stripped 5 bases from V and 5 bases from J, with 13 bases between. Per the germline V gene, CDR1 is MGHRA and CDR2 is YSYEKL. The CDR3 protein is CASSLHQTNNEQFF. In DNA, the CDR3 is TGCGCCAGCAGCTTACACCAAACTAACAATGAGCAGTTCTTC.

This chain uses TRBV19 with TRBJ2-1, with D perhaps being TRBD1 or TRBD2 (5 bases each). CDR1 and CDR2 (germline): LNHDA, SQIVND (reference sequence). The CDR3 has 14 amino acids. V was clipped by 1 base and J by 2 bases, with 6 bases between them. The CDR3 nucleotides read TGTGCCAGTAGTATAGCGGGGCCCTACAATGAGCAGTTCTTC. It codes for CASSIAGPYNEQFF.

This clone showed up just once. CDR3 sequence: CATSREPEGMNTEAFF. CDR3 DNA: TGTGCCACCAGCAGAGAGCCGGAGGGAATGAACACTGAAGCTTTCTTT. This sequence joins TRBV15 and TRBJ1-1; unclear D gene. The germline V gene encodes CDR1 LNHNV and CDR2 YYDKDF (reference sequence). The CDR3 consists of 16 residues. The V end was cut by 0 bases, the J end by 0 bases, with 11 bases between.

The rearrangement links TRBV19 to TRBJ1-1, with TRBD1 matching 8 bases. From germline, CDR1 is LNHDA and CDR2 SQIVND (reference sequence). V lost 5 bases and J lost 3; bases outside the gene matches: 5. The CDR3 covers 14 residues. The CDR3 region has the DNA TGTGCCAGTAGTGGACAGGGAGGGGACACTGAAGCTTTCTTT. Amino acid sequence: CASSGQGGDTEAFF.